Here is one T cell receptor (beta chain) with its context. Its antigen is not identified. Extraction of RNA preceded its reverse transcription into cDNA, which served as the sequencing template. This table comes from immunoSEQ multiplex PCR, and its TCRdb copy is limited to in-frame clones, with some not included. In the table there are about 290,000 clones, roughly 60% of which are singletons. Treatment meaning: oral pan-JAK inhibitor, 5-10 mg twice daily. The sample originates from a study of CD8+ T cells in alopecia areata. Study at large: Severity scores in treated patients reflected the percentage of scalp affected. Study-level findings and limits: Normal scalp showed lower clonality than lesional scalp, especially alopecia totalis/universalis.

Germline V gene lookup returns CDR1 SGHTA and CDR2 FQGNSA. The CDR3 totals 18 residues. The V end lost 5 bases, the J end lost 2 bases, and 24 bases lay between the germline ends. The V gene is TRBV7-2, the J gene TRBJ1-2; tentative D call: TRBD1 (6 bases). The sequenced sample was CD4+ T cells sorted from blood, obtained at week 24, from a patient treated with tofacitinib. The TCR sequence derives from a human donor with alopecia areata. The CDR3 DNA follows: TGTGCCAGCAGCCCCCGACCGGGACATCTCCAAATCAACTATGGCTACACCTTC. Its translation: CASSPRPGHLQINYGYTF.